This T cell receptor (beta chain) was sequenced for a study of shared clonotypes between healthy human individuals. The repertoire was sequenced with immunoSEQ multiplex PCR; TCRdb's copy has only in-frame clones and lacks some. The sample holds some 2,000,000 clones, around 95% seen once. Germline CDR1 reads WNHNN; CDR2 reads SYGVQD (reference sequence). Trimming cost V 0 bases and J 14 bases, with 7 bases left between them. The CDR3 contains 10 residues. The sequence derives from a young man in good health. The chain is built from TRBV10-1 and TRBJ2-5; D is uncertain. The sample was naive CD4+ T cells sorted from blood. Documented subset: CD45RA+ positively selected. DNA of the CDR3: TGCGCCAGCAGTGAGTCCGACTGTTACTTC. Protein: CASSESDCYF.